The 26 T cell receptor beta chains in this list originate from one sample, sequenced in a study of blood T cells in healthy people across ages. Combining a sample-barcoded 5' primer with a J-beta primer mix, a second PCR ran for roughly 6 to 11 cycles. TCRdb itself ran the 5' RACE reads through MiXCR, one entry per CDR3 protein. The sample yields about 1.6 million distinct CDR3 sequences, roughly 30% seen once. Sample: blood. These receptor sequences come from a woman aged 30 to 39 in good health.

This clonotype was seen many times. The V call is TRBV29-1, the J call TRBJ2-1; 7 positions match TRBD2. This CDR3 comprises 14 residues. Looked up from germline, CDR1 is SQVTM and CDR2 is ANQGSEA. In nucleotides, the CDR3 is TGCAGTTACTCTGCGGGGGTGAGGGGCAATGAGCAGTTCTTC. Protein sequence: CSYSAGVRGNEQFF.

CDR3 protein: CSFHQPWNPGLAHNEQFF. The DNA of the CDR3 is TGCAGCTTCCACCAACCATGGAATCCGGGACTAGCGCACAATGAGCAGTTCTTC. The chain is built from TRBV29-1 and TRBJ2-1, with 10 positions matching TRBD2. The CDR3 has 18 residues. V lost 8 bases, J lost 5 bases, and 21 bases stayed unmatched. Per the germline V gene, CDR1 is SQVTM and CDR2 is ANQGSEA.

J is TRBJ2-7 and V is TRBV5-1, with a weak D call TRBD1 (5 bases). The germline V gene encodes CDR1 SGHRS and CDR2 YFSETQ. The length of the CDR3 is 16 residues. Between the trimmed V and J ends, which lost 4 bases and 3 bases, there was a span of 20 bases. CDR3 region: CASSAQGPTDIYEQYF. CDR3 DNA sequence: TGCGCCAGCAGCGCCCAGGGCCCGACAGATATCTACGAGCAGTACTTC.

The chain uses TRBV7-6 and TRBJ2-1; D is ambiguous. CDR1 is SGHVS, CDR2 FNYEAQ, per germline. Trimming took 1 base from V and 2 from J, leaving 15 bases between them. The CDR3 sequence is 17 residues long. CDR3 sequence reads: CASSLELVRVAYNEQFF. DNA for the CDR3: TGTGCCAGCAGCTTAGAACTGGTACGGGTAGCCTACAATGAGCAGTTCTTC.

This chain links TRBV7-8 with TRBJ1-2; no clear D. The germline V gene encodes CDR1 SGHVS and CDR2 FQNEAQ. This CDR3 region has 13 residues. Trimming stripped 5 bases from V and 4 bases from J, with 11 bases between. The CDR3 coding sequence is TGTGCCAGCAGCCGTCAGGAGATCTATGGCTACACCTTC. Amino acids: CASSRQEIYGYTF.

This sequence joins TRBV6-1 and TRBJ2-3, with 10 positions matching TRBD1. The CDR3 has 16 residues. Germline assignment: CDR1 MNHNS and CDR2 SASEGT. After removal of 4 bases from V and 3 bases from J, the junction contained 7 bases not matched to a gene. CDR3 bases: TGTGCCAGCAGTGGGTTGGACAGGGGGGTTACAGATACGCAGTATTTT. It translates to CASSGLDRGVTDTQYF.

DNA of the CDR3: TGTGCCAGCAGCAAAGGGTTATTACGGCGCGGGAGGTACAATGAGCAGTTCTTC. It is translated as CASSKGLLRRGRYNEQFF. The V gene is TRBV7-6, the J gene TRBJ2-1, with TRBD2 matching 8 bases. This CDR3 is 18 amino acids long. The J segment lost 4 bases and the V segment lost 5 bases, leaving 16 bases of the junction unmatched. CDR1 and CDR2 from the germline V gene are SGHVS and FNYEAQ.

The table lists this clonotype with a few counts. The rearrangement uses TRBV7-8 and TRBJ2-5; 8 nucleotides match TRBD2. The CDR3 loop spans 16 amino acids. V dropped 5 bases and J dropped 1; count of bases not matched to a gene: 9. Germline V gives CDR1 SGHVS, CDR2 FQNEAQ. CDR3: CASSTRGGQGQETQYF. The DNA for the CDR3 is TGTGCCAGCAGCACGCGCGGGGGGCAGGGCCAAGAGACCCAGTACTTC.

The chain employs TRBV27 and TRBJ2-5; tentatively, D is TRBD1 or TRBD2 (5 bases each). Germline CDR1 and CDR2: MNHEY and SMNVEV (reference sequence). The CDR3 is 15 residues long. V was cut by 5 bases and J by 0 bases, with 13 bases left in between. In DNA, the CDR3 is TGTGCCAGCAGTATGGGACCCTACTACCAAGAGACCCAGTACTTC. Translating it yields CASSMGPYYQETQYF.

The chain combines TRBV10-3 with TRBJ2-1, with 7 positions matching TRBD1. This CDR3 has 11 amino acids. Per germline, CDR1 ENHRY and CDR2 SYGVKD. V shed 4 bases and J 11 bases; nucleotides not matched to a gene: 2. The CDR3 coding sequence is TGTGCCATCAGTGGGGACAGTAAGCAGTTCTTC. Translating it yields CAISGDSKQFF.

This clonotype was observed a few times. As DNA, the CDR3 is TGTGCCAGCAGCCACGAAACTAGCGGGGGGCCCAATGAGCAGTTCTTC. Its protein product is CASSHETSGGPNEQFF. V is TRBV4-2 and J is TRBJ2-1; 12 bases are shared with TRBD2. Germline CDR1 reads LGHNA; CDR2 reads YNFKEQ. V lost 3 bases and J lost 6; bases outside the gene matches: 6. This CDR3 region has 16 residues.

The rearrangement joins TRBV9 to TRBJ2-3; D gene uncertain. The CDR3 is made up of 13 amino acids. V was shortened by 0 bases and J by 6 bases, with 8 bases between the two germline ends. CDR1 is SGDLS and CDR2 is YYNGEE in the germline V gene. CDR3 sequence (DNA): TGTGCCAGCAGCGTAGTAGTCAGGGATACGCAGTATTTT. It translates to CASSVVVRDTQYF.

This clonotype was counted a few times. The chain couples TRBV20-1 to TRBJ2-5; 16 bases are shared with TRBD2. Germline assignment: CDR1 DFQATT and CDR2 SNEGSKA (reference sequence). The V gene end was trimmed by 3 bases and the J gene end by 5 bases; junction bases not matched to a gene: 9. The CDR3 covers 17 residues. CDR3 nucleotide sequence: TGCAGTGCTAGGGCCGGGACTAGCGGGGGGGCCAGGGAGACCCAGTACTTC. The encoded protein is CSARAGTSGGARETQYF.

This clonotype was observed a few times. The CDR3 DNA reads TGTGCCACCAGTGATTTTCCGACAGGGTCCCACAATGAGCAGTTCTTC. Translating it yields CATSDFPTGSHNEQFF. This sequence joins TRBV24-1 and TRBJ2-1, with 7 bases matching TRBD1. After removal of 1 base from V and 5 bases from J, the junction contained 7 bases not matched to a gene. CDR3 length: 16 amino acids. CDR1 KGHDR and CDR2 SFDVKD come from the germline V gene.

This clonotype was detected a few times. The rearrangement uses TRBV5-1 and TRBJ2-3; 11 bases line up with TRBD2. Germline CDR1 SGHRS, CDR2 YFSETQ. V lost 0 bases, J lost 2 bases, and 5 bases stayed unmatched. The CDR3 has 17 amino acids. The CDR3 here is CASSLAASGGYTDTQYF. CDR3 in DNA: TGCGCCAGCAGCTTGGCAGCTAGCGGGGGGTACACAGATACGCAGTATTTT. The full variable domain, rest sourced from reference TRBV5-1 and TRBJ2-3, is KAGVTQTPRYLIKTRGQQVTLSCSPISGHRSVSWYQQTPGQGLQFLFEYFSETQRNKGNFPGRFSGRQFSNSRSEMNVSTLELGDSALYLCASSLAASGGYTDTQYFGPGTRLTVL.

There are a few counts of this clonotype. J is TRBJ2-7 and V is TRBV12-3 or TRBV12-4; 9 bases are shared with TRBD1. This CDR3 has 14 amino acids. Trimming took 9 bases from V and 3 from J; bases not matched to a gene: 9. CDR3 DNA sequence: TGTGCCAGTTACCTCCGGGACAGGGTCTACGAGCAGTACTTC. It translates to CASYLRDRVYEQYF.

As regards this clonotype: Sequence at one end of the junction differs from germline and may be a read error. The chain has TRBV11-2 and TRBJ2-7; D gene uncertain. The germline V gene encodes CDR1 SGHAT and CDR2 FQNNGV. This CDR3 is built from 12 residues. CDR3 protein: CANSFSRTERYF. CDR3 DNA sequence: TGTGCCAACAGCTTCTCTCGGACCGAGCGGTACTTC.

Remarks on this clonotype: The junction departs from the called germline gene at one end, perhaps through a read error. The chain uses TRBV7-8 and TRBJ2-7; D might be TRBD2 (5 bases). CDR1 and CDR2 from the germline V gene are SGHVS and FQNEAQ. CDR3 length: 17 amino acids. This CDR3 is CAGSLRMSATNSYEQYF. CDR3 sequence (DNA): TGTGCCGGCAGCTTACGGATGTCCGCGACTAACTCCTACGAGCAGTACTTC.

This clonotype was seen just once. Mismatch with germline at one junction end may stem from a read error. The rearrangement uses TRBV20-1 and TRBJ2-7; weak D call: TRBD1 (7 bases). This CDR3 is built from 16 residues. Germline V gives CDR1 DFQATT, CDR2 SNEGSKA (reference sequence). The CDR3 protein is CSAGDPQGGLTYEQYF. The DNA for the CDR3 is TGCAGTGCTGGAGATCCCCAGGGGGGACTTACCTACGAGCAGTACTTC.

This clonotype was seen repeatedly, ten times or more. The gene calls are TRBV6-2 or TRBV6-3 and TRBJ1-2; the D gene is possibly TRBD1 (6 bases). Trimming left V 6 bases short and J 3 bases short, with 20 bases between. CDR3 length: 16 residues. The germline V gene encodes CDR1 MNHEY and CDR2 SVGEGT. DNA for the CDR3: TGTGCCAGCAGCCGATCTGGGACAATCTGGGACTATGGCTACACCTTC. Translated, it gives CASSRSGTIWDYGYTF.

This chain links TRBV6-1 with TRBJ2-7; no clear D gene. Trimming cost V 8 bases and J 0 bases, with 17 bases left between them. The length of the CDR3 is 15 residues. Germline V gives CDR1 MNHNS, CDR2 SASEGT. CDR3 in amino acids: CASLRRSPLSYEQYF. The DNA for the CDR3 is TGTGCCAGCCTTAGGAGATCACCACTCTCCTACGAGCAGTACTTC.

The chain's CDR3 is CASSLLAGGVFNSEQFF. The CDR3 DNA reads as TGTGCCAGCAGCTTACTGGCGGGAGGGGTATTTAACAGTGAGCAGTTCTTC. The rearrangement uses TRBV11-1 and TRBJ2-1; TRBD2 matches at 9 bases. V shed 2 bases and J 9 bases; nucleotides not matched to a gene: 14. CDR3 size: 17 residues. Germline V gives CDR1 SGHAT, CDR2 FQDESV (reference sequence).

The gene calls are TRBV10-3 and TRBJ2-1, with TRBD2 identical over 10 bases. Losses at the gene ends were 6 bases for V and 7 bases for J; bases not matched to a gene: 3. CDR1 ENHRY and CDR2 SYGVKD come from the germline V gene. This CDR3 spans 13 amino acids. The CDR3 here is CAIRPSGGNEQFF. The CDR3 nucleotides read TGTGCCATCAGGCCTAGCGGGGGTAATGAGCAGTTCTTC.

The chain recombines TRBV3-1 with TRBJ2-1, with 9 positions matching TRBD2. Losses at the gene ends were 2 bases for V and 3 bases for J; bases not matched to a gene: 5. The CDR3 loop spans 16 amino acids. CDR1 is LGHDT and CDR2 is YNNKEL in the germline V gene (reference sequence). CDR3 sequence reads: CASSQPGLAIYNEQFF. The CDR3, as DNA: TGTGCCAGCAGCCAACCGGGACTAGCCATCTACAATGAGCAGTTCTTC.

The rearrangement links TRBV7-8 to TRBJ2-5; 9 bases are a match to TRBD2. V lost 5 bases, J lost 3 bases, and 10 bases stayed unmatched. The germline gives CDR1 SGHVS, CDR2 FQNEAQ. CDR3 length: 16 amino acids. The CDR3 sequence is CASSQGPSGVKETQYF. The DNA of the CDR3 is TGTGCCAGCAGCCAAGGCCCTAGCGGGGTAAAAGAGACCCAGTACTTC. Full variable domain (rest looked up from reference TRBV7-8 and TRBJ2-5): GAGVSQSPRYKVAKRGQDVALRCDPISGHVSLFWYQQALGQGPEFLTYFQNEAQLDKSGLPSDRFFAERPEGSVSTLKIQRTQQEDSAVYLCASSQGPSGVKETQYFGPGTRLLVL.

The sample holds many counts of this clonotype. The chain carries TRBV27 and TRBJ1-2, with D possibly TRBD1 on 6 matching bases. V lost 5 bases and J lost 0, with 16 bases in between. CDR1 is MNHEY, CDR2 SMNVEV, per germline (reference sequence). The CDR3 is 16 residues long. In DNA form, the CDR3 reads TGTGCCAGCAGTCCAACAGGGCTTGCGGCTAACTATGGCTACACCTTC. Amino acids: CASSPTGLAANYGYTF.